Below, 30 T cell receptor beta chains from the same sample are listed, as sequenced in a study of blood T cell repertoires in COVID-19. TCRdb's table, derived via immunoSEQ multiplex PCR, lists solely in-frame clones and lacks some. In the table there are about 140,000 clones, around 80% of which are singletons. The sequenced material came from peripheral blood. Receptors were obtained from a man in his sixties with acute or convalescent COVID-19.

This chain connects TRBV5-1 to TRBJ1-1; TRBD1 might be the D (6 bases). With 1 base removed from V and 3 bases from J, the gap between germline ends came to 10 bases. Germline CDR1 and CDR2: SGHRS and YFSETQ. The CDR3 consists of 14 residues. CDR3 in amino acids: CASSLQGQDTEAFF. The CDR3 nucleotides are TGCGCCAGCAGCTTGCAGGGGCAGGACACTGAAGCTTTCTTT.

This clone appeared many times. The chain links TRBV4-2 to TRBJ2-2; the match to TRBD2 covers 11 bases. Germline values: CDR1 LGHNA, CDR2 YNFKEQ. J gave up 0 bases and V 7 bases, and 13 bases lay outside the gene matches. This CDR3 is built from 19 residues. CDR3: CASTRTSGSLLTNTGELFF. In DNA, the CDR3 is TGTGCCAGCACCCGAACTAGCGGGAGCCTACTTACGAACACCGGGGAGCTGTTTTTT.

V is TRBV11-2 and J is TRBJ2-7, with 10 bases matching TRBD2. Germline V gene data show CDR1 as SGHAT and CDR2 as FQNNGV. CDR3 size: 17 residues. The ends lost 4 bases at V and 3 bases at J; junction bases unmatched: 12. CDR3 protein: CASSSPRASGSIYEQYF. CDR3 DNA: TGTGCCAGCAGCTCCCCTCGGGCTAGCGGGAGTATCTACGAGCAGTACTTC.

In its sample, this clone was seen a few times. The V and J genes are TRBV7-3 and TRBJ2-5; tentative D call: TRBD1 (5 bases). Germline V lookup: CDR1 SGHTA, CDR2 FQGTGA. V was pared by 5 bases and J by 2 bases, with 9 bases between. This CDR3 spans 13 amino acids. The chain's CDR3 is CASSMTAQETQYF. The DNA for the CDR3 is TGTGCCAGCAGCATGACAGCACAAGAGACCCAGTACTTC.

In its sample, this clone was seen a few times. This chain connects TRBV6-4 to TRBJ1-6; D remains unclear. The V gene lost 4 bases and the J gene lost 7 bases, with 11 bases spanning the gap. Looked up from germline, CDR1 is MRHNA and CDR2 is SNTAGT. The CDR3 is 14 residues long. For the CDR3, the DNA is TGTGCCAGCAGTGTAGGGAGCACGAATTCACCCCTCCACTTT. Translation: CASSVGSTNSPLHF.

This clone was found once. V gene TRBV27 combines with J gene TRBJ2-7, with 10 bases aligning to TRBD1. This CDR3 is built from 16 residues. V was pared by 4 bases and J by 3 bases, with 9 bases of the junction left unmatched. Germline V gives CDR1 MNHEY, CDR2 SMNVEV (reference sequence). Here the CDR3 reads CASSSPLGQGLYEQYF. DNA of the CDR3: TGTGCCAGCAGTTCTCCCCTGGGACAGGGGCTCTACGAGCAGTACTTC.

This chain connects TRBV7-6 to TRBJ1-4; TRBD1 matches at 7 bases. Germline trimming cut 5 bases from V and 7 bases from J; bases unmatched to any gene: 1. The germline CDR1 and CDR2 sequences are SGHVS and FNYEAQ. The CDR3 is 12 residues long. The CDR3 here is CASSHRGEKLFF. The CDR3 nucleotides are TGTGCCAGCAGCCACAGGGGTGAAAAACTGTTTTTT.

This rearrangement joins TRBV29-1 to TRBJ1-1; tentatively, D is TRBD1 (6 bases). The length of the CDR3 is 10 residues. Germline V CDR1 and CDR2: SQVTM, ANQGSEA. V lost 5 bases and J 8 bases, leaving 9 bases between the germline ends. CDR3 bases: TGCAGCGTTAAAACAGGGGAAGCTTTCTTT. Translating gives CSVKTGEAFF.

The chain couples TRBV7-2 to TRBJ2-1, with 9 bases aligning to TRBD1. The length of the CDR3 is 15 residues. Losses at the gene ends were 5 bases for V and 8 bases for J; bases not matched to a gene: 10. Looked up from germline, CDR1 is SGHTA and CDR2 is FQGNSA. In DNA, the CDR3 is TGTGCCAGCAGCGGACAGGGGAAGGTTCTTGATGAGCAGTTCTTC. This gives the protein CASSGQGKVLDEQFF.

The chain links TRBV6-2 or TRBV6-3 to TRBJ1-2; maybe TRBD1 (5 bases). Looked up from germline, CDR1 is MNHEY and CDR2 is SVGEGT. CDR3 length equals 13 residues. V lost 0 bases, J lost 4 bases, and 6 bases lay in between. CDR3 sequence: CASSYSTAYGYTF. CDR3 DNA: TGTGCCAGCAGTTACTCGACAGCCTATGGCTACACCTTC.

This clone was recorded only once. The chain carries TRBV6-2 or TRBV6-3 and TRBJ1-5, with 12 bases that match TRBD1. The CDR3 spans 15 residues. Looked up from germline, CDR1 is MNHEY and CDR2 is SVGEGT. Trimming cost V 6 bases and J 4 bases; bases outside gene matches: 4. CDR3 sequence reads: CASSRGQGANQPQHF. The CDR3 DNA sequence: TGTGCCAGCAGCCGGGGACAGGGGGCTAATCAGCCCCAGCATTTT.

This sequence joins TRBV29-1 and TRBJ1-4; TRBD1 matches 7 bases. This CDR3 has 14 residues. V was pared by 2 bases and J by 7 bases, with 7 bases of the junction left unmatched. Looked up from germline, CDR1 is SQVTM and CDR2 is ANQGSEA. CDR3: CSVESQGSPEKLFF. The CDR3 region has the DNA TGCAGCGTTGAATCACAGGGGAGCCCTGAAAAACTGTTTTTT.

CDR3 amino acids: CASSEAQYSYNEQFF. In nucleotides, the CDR3 is TGTGCCAGCAGTGAAGCACAGTACTCCTACAATGAGCAGTTCTTC. The chain links TRBV6-1 to TRBJ2-1; D gene unclear. CDR3 length equals 15 residues. From germline, CDR1 is MNHNS and CDR2 SASEGT. V was trimmed by 0 bases and J by 0 bases, leaving 6 bases between them.

The sample holds a few counts of this clone. This sequence joins TRBV28 and TRBJ1-2, with TRBD1 as a possible D gene (5 bases). This CDR3 has 16 residues. Germline V lookup: CDR1 MDHEN, CDR2 SYDVKM. With 5 bases removed from V and 1 base from J, the gap between germline ends came to 17 bases. The CDR3 DNA reads TGTGCCAGCAGTCCCACAGGACGATTCCTTAACTATGGCTACACCTTC. It codes for CASSPTGRFLNYGYTF.

The CDR3 reads CASRAQGLYTEAFF. The DNA of the CDR3 is TGTGCCAGCAGAGCCCAGGGACTCTACACTGAAGCTTTCTTT. The chain is built from TRBV6-5 and TRBJ1-1; D might be TRBD1 (5 bases). The germline V and J ends were trimmed by 6 bases and 3 bases, with 14 bases remaining between them. The V gene's germline CDR1 is MNHEY and CDR2 SVGAGI. There are 14 residues in the CDR3.

The chain is built from TRBV9 and TRBJ2-1, with TRBD2 matching over 12 bases. The J segment lost 8 bases and the V segment lost 3 bases, leaving 9 bases of the junction unmatched. The CDR3 has 16 amino acids. CDR1 SGDLS and CDR2 YYNGEE come from the germline V gene. The CDR3 is CASSDSSGRASHEQFF. CDR3 coding DNA: TGTGCCAGCAGCGACTCTAGCGGGAGGGCCAGCCATGAGCAGTTCTTC.

There are a few counts of this clone. This rearrangement joins TRBV28 to TRBJ1-5; TRBD1 might be the D (5 bases). Looked up from germline, CDR1 is MDHEN and CDR2 is SYDVKM. This CDR3 comprises 13 residues. V lost 3 bases, J lost 7 bases, and 10 bases lay in between. The chain's CDR3 is CASSFQGGQPQHF. The CDR3 DNA reads as TGTGCCAGCAGTTTCCAGGGCGGACAGCCCCAGCATTTT.

The J gene is TRBJ2-7, the V gene TRBV5-1, with 7 bases matching TRBD1. J gave up 1 base and V 6 bases, and 7 bases lay outside the gene matches. Germline lookup yields CDR1 SGHRS and CDR2 YFSETQ. The CDR3 is 14 residues long. CDR3 nucleotides: TGCGCCAGCAAAGGGGACAGTTTTTCCTACGAGCAGTACTTC. Translation gives CASKGDSFSYEQYF.

The chain uses TRBV24-1 and TRBJ2-1; the match to TRBD2 covers 14 bases. The CDR3 has 16 residues. V lost 5 bases to trimming and J lost 7 bases; unmatched junction nucleotides: 6. In germline, CDR1 is KGHDR, CDR2 SFDVKD. This CDR3 is CATSGGLAGVWNEQFF. In DNA, the CDR3 is TGTGCCACCAGTGGGGGACTAGCGGGAGTTTGGAATGAGCAGTTCTTC.

This chain joins TRBV7-2 and TRBJ1-1; D possibly corresponds to TRBD1 (5 bases). This CDR3 spans 15 amino acids. V dropped 5 bases and J dropped 0 bases, with 13 bases sitting between them. Germline loops: CDR1 SGHTA, CDR2 FQGNSA. Written as DNA, the CDR3 is TGTGCCAGCAGCGCCGACAGCCTCATGAACACTGAAGCTTTCTTT. Translating gives CASSADSLMNTEAFF.

The gene calls are TRBV9 and TRBJ2-7; 14 nucleotides agree with TRBD2. The CDR3 is 16 amino acids. After removal of 4 bases from V and 2 bases from J, the junction contained 5 bases not matched to a gene. The V gene's germline CDR1 is SGDLS and CDR2 YYNGEE. The CDR3 region has the DNA TGTGCCAGCAGCACCGGGACTAGCGGGAGCCCCTACGAGCAGTACTTC. Protein sequence: CASSTGTSGSPYEQYF.

The chain recombines TRBV4-1 with TRBJ2-7; 9 bases fit TRBD2. Trimming cost V 4 bases and J 3 bases; bases outside gene matches: 10. Germline V gene data show CDR1 as MGHRA and CDR2 as YSYEKL. The CDR3 runs to 16 residues. The CDR3 loop reads CASSRTGGTSLYEQYF. The DNA of the CDR3 is TGCGCCAGCAGCCGGACGGGTGGGACTAGCCTCTACGAGCAGTACTTC.

V gene TRBV24-1 combines with J gene TRBJ1-1, with 8 bases matching TRBD1. V was clipped by 3 bases and J by 4 bases; unmatched bases: 6. The CDR3 contains 15 residues. Per germline, CDR1 KGHDR and CDR2 SFDVKD. CDR3 amino acids: CATSDPRQGTTEAFF. CDR3 sequence (DNA): TGTGCCACCAGTGATCCAAGACAGGGGACCACTGAAGCTTTCTTT.

The V and J genes are TRBV3-1 (or the pseudogene TRBV3-2) and TRBJ2-3, with TRBD2 matching over 9 bases. This CDR3 has 19 amino acids. The germline gives CDR1 LGHDT, CDR2 YNNKEL (reference sequence). The V gene end was trimmed by 0 bases and the J gene end by 0 bases; junction bases not matched to a gene: 10. The CDR3 DNA follows: TGTGCCAGCAGCCAAGATGTGGTAAGGACTAGCGAGAGCACAGATACGCAGTATTTT. This encodes CASSQDVVRTSESTDTQYF.

In its sample, this clone was seen a few times. The chain uses TRBV19 and TRBJ1-2, with 7 bases aligning to TRBD1. Looked up from germline, CDR1 is LNHDA and CDR2 is SQIVND (reference sequence). Trimming at V came to 7 bases and at J to 2 bases, leaving 7 bases not matched to a gene. The CDR3 has 14 amino acids. The CDR3: CASTQGGPNYGYTF. The CDR3 bases are TGTGCCAGTACCCAAGGGGGCCCGAACTATGGCTACACCTTC.

This chain's CDR3 is CASSRSSNQPQHF. The CDR3 region has the DNA TGTGCCAGCAGTAGGAGCTCCAATCAGCCCCAGCATTTT. The rearrangement links TRBV7-2 to TRBJ1-5, with no clear D. The germline CDR1 and CDR2 sequences are SGHTA and FQGNSA. The CDR3 consists of 13 residues. The ends were cut back, 6 bases at V and 3 bases at J, with 9 bases in the middle.

V is TRBV15 and J is TRBJ2-3; TRBD2 is a possible D gene (6 bases). Trimming stripped 0 bases from V and 2 bases from J, with 12 bases between. Germline V gene sequence: CDR1 LNHNV, CDR2 YYDKDF (reference sequence). The CDR3 is 16 residues long. CDR3 nucleotides: TGTGCCACCAGCAGAGATGGAGGGGACCCCACAGATACGCAGTATTTT. It specifies CATSRDGGDPTDTQYF.

The chain carries TRBV19 and TRBJ1-5; TRBD1 matches at 7 bases. Germline CDR1 reads LNHDA; CDR2 reads SQIVND (reference sequence). Losses at the gene ends were 1 base for V and 1 base for J; bases not matched to a gene: 7. The CDR3 totals 17 residues. In DNA form, the CDR3 reads TGTGCCAGTAGTATAGGAGGGACAGCGAAGAGCAATCAGCCCCAGCATTTT. This gives the protein CASSIGGTAKSNQPQHF. The whole variable domain, filled in from reference TRBV19 and TRBJ1-5, reads DGGITQSPKYLFRKEGQNVTLSCEQNLNHDAMYWYRQDPGQGLRLIYYSQIVNDFQKGDIAEGYSVSREKKESFPLTVTSAQKNPTAFYLCASSIGGTAKSNQPQHFGDGTRLSIL.

This clone was counted once. The chain uses TRBV6-5 and TRBJ2-7; D remains ambiguous. V was cut by 6 bases and J by 2 bases, with 17 bases left in between. Per the germline V gene, CDR1 is MNHEY and CDR2 is SVGAGI. This CDR3 contains 15 residues. CDR3 sequence: CASSSDGTRTYEQYF. The DNA for the CDR3 is TGTGCCAGCAGCTCAGACGGTACGAGGACCTACGAGCAGTACTTC.

The chain carries TRBV5-5 and TRBJ1-1; 10 positions agree with TRBD1. The junction had 5 bases not matched to a gene; V was cut back by 3 bases and J by 6 bases. This CDR3 comprises 14 residues. The V gene's germline CDR1 is SGHKS and CDR2 YYEKEE (reference sequence). The CDR3 nucleotides read TGTGCCAGCAGCTCTCGGACAGGGGGTGCTGAAGCTTTCTTT. Translation: CASSSRTGGAEAFF.